This entry lists 14 T cell receptor beta chains sequenced from one sample in a study. TCRdb called the 5' RACE reads again in MiXCR, with one record for every CDR3 protein. Of roughly 52,000 distinct CDR3 sequences detected, roughly 15% appear once; the ten largest clones hold 2% to 2.5%. The source material was naive CD4+ T cells sorted from blood. The subset here: naive CD4+ T cells, CD4+CD45RA+CD25-. All receptors come from a female donor with breast cancer.

At least ten counts were recorded for this clonotype. The chain is built from TRBV6-5 and TRBJ2-1; unclear D gene. The V end lost 5 bases, the J end lost 5 bases, and 10 bases lay between the germline ends. The CDR3 has 13 amino acids. The germline CDR1 and CDR2 sequences are MNHEY and SVGAGI. DNA of the CDR3: TGTGCCAGCAGTGAGCGTAGAAACAATGAGCAGTTCTTC. This encodes CASSERRNNEQFF.

This clonotype occurred a few times. The chain links TRBV5-1 to TRBJ2-1; D is undetermined. The CDR3 is 14 amino acids. Trimming cost V 1 base and J 2 bases, with 7 bases left between them. Germline-derived CDR1 and CDR2 are SGHRS and YFSETQ. As DNA, the CDR3 is TGCGCCAGCAGCTTGTGGGAAACCTACAATGAGCAGTTCTTC. Its translation is CASSLWETYNEQFF. Drawing the rest from reference TRBV5-1 and TRBJ2-1, the complete variable domain is KAGVTQTPRYLIKTRGQQVTLSCSPISGHRSVSWYQQTPGQGLQFLFEYFSETQRNKGNFPGRFSGRQFSNSRSEMNVSTLELGDSALYLCASSLWETYNEQFFGPGTRLTVL.

This clonotype was counted many times. The chain joins TRBV5-1 to TRBJ2-3; 8 bases line up with TRBD2. Germline V lookup: CDR1 SGHRS, CDR2 YFSETQ. The V and J ends lost 3 bases and 2 bases, in that order; junction bases with no gene match: 2. This CDR3 has 14 amino acids. The CDR3 is CASSSGGHTDTQYF. As DNA, the CDR3 is TGCGCCAGCAGCTCGGGGGGGCACACAGATACGCAGTATTTT.

The sample holds a few counts of this clonotype. The chain recombines TRBV7-9 with TRBJ2-2; a possible D gene is TRBD1 (5 bases). CDR3 length: 16 residues. V lost 9 bases, J lost 8 bases, and 25 bases lay in between. CDR1 SEHNR and CDR2 FQNEAQ come from the germline V gene (reference sequence). The CDR3 nucleotides are TGTGCCAGGGAAGGGGAAACTTGGCTGGAAACTGGGGAGCTGTTTTTT. This codes for CAREGETWLETGELFF.

The chain employs TRBV4-1 and TRBJ2-2; the D gene could be TRBD1 or TRBD2 (6 bases each). The CDR3 totals 18 residues. Germline assignment: CDR1 MGHRA and CDR2 YSYEKL. The V end lost 2 bases, the J end lost 1 base, and 17 bases lay between the germline ends. CDR3 protein: CASSQLVWGARNTGELFF. CDR3 sequence (DNA): TGCGCCAGCAGCCAATTGGTCTGGGGGGCTCGGAACACCGGGGAGCTGTTTTTT.

This clonotype was counted ten times or more. This sequence joins TRBV12-3 or TRBV12-4 and TRBJ2-1; 11 bases agree with TRBD2. The CDR3 is made up of 14 amino acids. J gave up 8 bases and V 7 bases, and 7 bases lay outside the gene matches. The CDR3 nucleotides read TGTGCCAGCACCACTAGCGGGAGTTTCCATGAGCAGTTCTTC. Its protein is CASTTSGSFHEQFF.

The table lists this clonotype with a few counts. The chain employs TRBV7-2 and TRBJ1-1; D gene uncertain. The ends were cut back, 6 bases at V and 4 bases at J, with 15 bases in the middle. The CDR3 length is 14 residues. Germline V gene lookup returns CDR1 SGHTA and CDR2 FQGNSA. The CDR3 here is CASRDPNESTEAFF. The CDR3 nucleotides read TGTGCCAGCAGAGACCCTAACGAGAGCACTGAAGCTTTCTTT.

This clonotype was detected many times. The V gene is TRBV4-2, the J gene TRBJ2-2; 12 bases line up with TRBD1. Germline CDR1 is LGHNA and CDR2 is YNFKEQ. The V segment lost 1 base and the J segment 7 bases; nucleotides outside the gene matches: 1. This CDR3 is 15 amino acids long. The CDR3 protein is CASSQGDRGRGELFF. The CDR3 DNA reads as TGTGCCAGCAGCCAAGGGGACAGGGGGCGCGGGGAGCTGTTTTTT.

This clonotype was seen many times. The rearrangement uses TRBV6-2 or TRBV6-3 and TRBJ2-7; 7 nucleotides match TRBD1. The trim removed 8 bases at V and 7 bases at J, leaving 11 bases unmatched. This CDR3 spans 13 amino acids. The germline CDR1 and CDR2 sequences are MNHEY and SVGEGT. The CDR3 loop reads CASLGQEFWEQYF. The DNA for the CDR3 is TGTGCCAGCCTCGGACAGGAATTTTGGGAGCAGTACTTC.

A note on this clonotype: This may be a read error: a much more frequent sequence differs by one nucleotide. The chain has TRBV6-5 and TRBJ1-1, with no clear D. CDR1 MNHEY and CDR2 SVGAGI come from the germline V gene. The CDR3 contains 14 residues. The CDR3 nucleotides are TGTGCCAGCAGCCCCCCGGGCATGAACACTGAAGCTTGCTTT. Translating it yields CASSPPGMNTEACF.

The table lists this clonotype with a few counts. The V and J genes are TRBV11-2 and TRBJ2-7; tentative D call: TRBD2 (5 bases). V was pared by 5 bases and J by 2 bases, with 28 bases between. Germline V gene data show CDR1 as SGHAT and CDR2 as FQNNGV. This CDR3 has 19 residues. The CDR3: CASSPRGLRTIIMPYEQYF. Here the CDR3 DNA reads TGTGCCAGCAGCCCACGGGGTTTACGGACCATAATAATGCCCTACGAGCAGTACTTC.

The V and J genes are TRBV2 and TRBJ1-5, with D unclear. Looked up from germline, CDR1 is SNHLY and CDR2 is FYNNEI. This CDR3 region has 13 residues. Trimming shortened V by 6 bases and J by 0 bases, and 6 bases separated the two germline ends. The CDR3 DNA is TGTGCCAGCAGCGACGATAGCAATCAGCCCCAGCATTTT. Amino acid sequence: CASSDDSNQPQHF.

V gene TRBV5-1 combines with J gene TRBJ2-5; D unresolved. Germline-derived CDR1 and CDR2 are SGHRS and YFSETQ. Trimming removed 0 bases at V and 1 base at J, with 7 bases between. The CDR3 covers 14 residues. DNA of the CDR3: TGCGCCAGCAGCTTGGCCAGTCCCCAAGAGACCCAGTACTTC. Protein sequence: CASSLASPQETQYF.

This clonotype was seen only a few times. V is TRBV4-2 and J is TRBJ2-2; D not certain. Per germline, CDR1 LGHNA and CDR2 YNFKEQ. The CDR3 is 12 residues long. The V and J ends lost 4 bases and 4 bases respectively, with 4 bases between them. The CDR3 sequence: CASSPPTGELFF. DNA for the CDR3: TGTGCCAGCAGCCCTCCCACCGGGGAGCTGTTTTTT.